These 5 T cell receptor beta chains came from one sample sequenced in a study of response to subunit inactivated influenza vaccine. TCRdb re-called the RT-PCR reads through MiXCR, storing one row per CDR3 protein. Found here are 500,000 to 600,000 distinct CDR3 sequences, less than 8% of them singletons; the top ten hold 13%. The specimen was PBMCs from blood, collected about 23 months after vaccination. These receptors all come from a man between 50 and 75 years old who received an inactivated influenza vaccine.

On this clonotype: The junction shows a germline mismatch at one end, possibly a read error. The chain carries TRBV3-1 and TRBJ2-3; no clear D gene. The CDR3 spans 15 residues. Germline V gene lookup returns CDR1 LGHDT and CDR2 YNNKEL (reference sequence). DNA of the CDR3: TGTGCCAGCACCAAGTACCTCCCCTGCACACATACGCAGTATTTT. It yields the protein CASTKYLPCTHTQYF.

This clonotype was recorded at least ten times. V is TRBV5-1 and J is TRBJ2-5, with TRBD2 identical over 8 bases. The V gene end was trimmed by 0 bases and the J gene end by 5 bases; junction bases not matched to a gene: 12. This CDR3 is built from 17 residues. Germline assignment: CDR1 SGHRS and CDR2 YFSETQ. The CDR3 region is CASSLASGGPNGETQYF. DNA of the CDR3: TGCGCCAGCAGCTTGGCCAGCGGGGGCCCCAACGGGGAGACCCAGTACTTC.

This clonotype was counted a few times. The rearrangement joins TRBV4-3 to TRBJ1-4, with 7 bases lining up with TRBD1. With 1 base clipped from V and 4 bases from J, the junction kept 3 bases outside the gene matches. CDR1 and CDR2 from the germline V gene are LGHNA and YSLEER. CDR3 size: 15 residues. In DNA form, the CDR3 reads TGCGCCAGCAGCCAAGGAGACAGGGATAATGAAAAACTGTTTTTT. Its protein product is CASSQGDRDNEKLFF.

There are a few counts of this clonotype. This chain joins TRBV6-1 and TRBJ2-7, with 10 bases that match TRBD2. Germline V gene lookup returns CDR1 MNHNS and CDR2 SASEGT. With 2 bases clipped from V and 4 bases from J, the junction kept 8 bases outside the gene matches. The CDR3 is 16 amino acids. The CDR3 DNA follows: TGTGCCAGCAGTGAACAGCCTAGCGGGAGTGGATACGAGCAGTACTTC. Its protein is CASSEQPSGSGYEQYF.

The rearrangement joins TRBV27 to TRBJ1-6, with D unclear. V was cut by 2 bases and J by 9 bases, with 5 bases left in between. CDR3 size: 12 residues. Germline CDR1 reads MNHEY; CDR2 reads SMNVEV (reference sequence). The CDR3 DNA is TGTGCCAGCAGTTTAAATGGTTCACCCCTCCACTTT. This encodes CASSLNGSPLHF.